A selection of T cell receptor beta chains follows, all from one sample in a study of cytomegalovirus exposure and HLA in healthy donors. Here immunoSEQ multiplex PCR was the method, and the copy in TCRdb shows in-frame clones only, minus some. Reported are more than 90,000 clones; the ten largest clones contain around 7%. The sequenced material came from PBMCs. All receptors come from a man aged 40-49 years in good health and CMV-seropositive. Both conserved end residues are part of each CDR3. The D gene is left open where the match is weak.

d_gene: NA; j_gene: TRBJ1-5; v_gene: TRBV7-8; CDR3nt: TGTGCCAGCAGCCTCCTAGGCAACAATCAGCCCCAGCATTTT; CDR3aa: CASSLLGNNQPQHF
d_gene: NA; j_gene: TRBJ1-2; v_gene: TRBV6-6; CDR3nt: TGTGCCAGCAGTTACAATTCGAGGCTATATGGCTACACCTTC; CDR3aa: CASSYNSRLYGYTF
d_gene: NA; j_gene: TRBJ2-3; v_gene: TRBV7-9; CDR3nt: TGTGCCAGCAGCTCTCCGGGACAACCATTAGATACGCAGTATTTT; CDR3aa: CASSSPGQPLDTQYF
d_gene: NA; j_gene: TRBJ2-3; v_gene: TRBV4-1; CDR3nt: TGCGCCAGCAGCCATTCGGCATCGGTGAGGCCACAAGATACGCAGTATTTT; CDR3aa: CASSHSASVRPQDTQYF
d_gene: TRBD2; j_gene: TRBJ2-1; v_gene: TRBV29-1; CDR3nt: TGCAGCGTTCGGGGACTAGCGGGGAAAAATGAGCAGTTCTTC; CDR3aa: CSVRGLAGKNEQFF
d_gene: NA; j_gene: TRBJ2-5; v_gene: TRBV5-6; CDR3nt: TGTGCCAGCAGCTTGGTATCGGAGACCCAGTACTTC; CDR3aa: CASSLVSETQYF
d_gene: NA; j_gene: TRBJ1-1; v_gene: TRBV10-2; CDR3nt: TGCGCCAGCAGTTGGATGGGGGGGTCTGAAGCTTTCTTT; CDR3aa: CASSWMGGSEAFF
d_gene: NA; j_gene: TRBJ2-6; v_gene: TRBV5-8; CDR3nt: TGTGCCAGCAGCCTACAGGCCTTGAAGGCCAACGTCCTGACTTTC; CDR3aa: CASSLQALKANVLTF
d_gene: NA; j_gene: TRBJ1-4; v_gene: TRBV6-5; CDR3nt: TGTGCCAGCAGTTACCGAGTACAGGGTGGAGGTGAAAAACTGTTTTTT; CDR3aa: CASSYRVQGGGEKLFF
d_gene: TRBD2; j_gene: TRBJ2-7; v_gene: TRBV28; CDR3nt: TGTGCCAGCAGCCCCCGAGGGAGCGGGAGGGTGGGGGTTCTTTTCGAGCAGTACTTC; CDR3aa: CASSPRGSGRVGVLFEQYF
d_gene: TRBD1; j_gene: TRBJ2-3; v_gene: TRBV4-1; CDR3nt: TGCGCCAGCAGCCTACGGACAGGGGCAGATACGCAGTATTTT; CDR3aa: CASSLRTGADTQYF
d_gene: TRBD1; j_gene: TRBJ2-5; v_gene: TRBV25-1; CDR3nt: TGTGCCAGCAGGCCGGGACAGTCTGATCAAGAGACCCAGTACTTC; CDR3aa: CASRPGQSDQETQYF
d_gene: TRBD1; j_gene: TRBJ1-1; v_gene: TRBV12-5; CDR3nt: TGTGCTAGTGGTTTGACCTCGACAGGGGCAAACACTGAAGCTTTCTTT; CDR3aa: CASGLTSTGANTEAFF
d_gene: NA; j_gene: TRBJ1-3; v_gene: TRBV14; CDR3nt: TGTGCCAGCAGCCCTAGGACATACGGAAACACCATATATTTT; CDR3aa: CASSPRTYGNTIYF
d_gene: NA; j_gene: TRBJ1-2; v_gene: TRBV6-5; CDR3nt: TGTGCCGCCGCCAGGGGCGACCCAGTAATCTATGGCTACACCTTC; CDR3aa: CAAARGDPVIYGYTF
d_gene: TRBD1; j_gene: TRBJ2-7; v_gene: TRBV18; CDR3nt: TGTGCCAGCTCAGCTTCTCAGGGGGCGACTTACGAGCAGTACTTC; CDR3aa: CASSASQGATYEQYF
d_gene: NA; j_gene: TRBJ2-7; v_gene: TRBV14; CDR3nt: TGTGCCAGCAGCCAAGGGTCCTTCCTAGGTCACGAGCAGTACTTC; CDR3aa: CASSQGSFLGHEQYF
d_gene: NA; j_gene: TRBJ1-2; v_gene: TRBV27; CDR3nt: TGTGCCAGCAGTTCCGGGGTCTATGGCTACACCTTC; CDR3aa: CASSSGVYGYTF
d_gene: NA; j_gene: TRBJ2-3; v_gene: TRBV5-1; CDR3nt: TGCGCCAGCAGCTTAATTGGGGGGGGGCCAACGACAGATACGCAGTATTTT; CDR3aa: CASSLIGGGPTTDTQYF
d_gene: NA; j_gene: TRBJ2-5; v_gene: TRBV28; CDR3nt: TGTGCCAGCAGTTTGGGCAGGGAAGAGACCCAGTACTTC; CDR3aa: CASSLGREETQYF
d_gene: TRBD2; j_gene: TRBJ2-1; v_gene: TRBV29-1; CDR3nt: TGCAGCGTTGAAGATCGGGAACTAGCGGGACACAATGAGCAGTTCTTC; CDR3aa: CSVEDRELAGHNEQFF
d_gene: NA; j_gene: TRBJ1-2; v_gene: TRBV6-1; CDR3nt: TGTGCCAGCAGCCCTGGCCTTGCTTATGGCTACACCTTC; CDR3aa: CASSPGLAYGYTF
d_gene: NA; j_gene: TRBJ1-2; v_gene: TRBV7-3; CDR3nt: TGTGCCAGCAGCTTGACGGGGGGGAGTGGTGGCTACACCTTC; CDR3aa: CASSLTGGSGGYTF
d_gene: TRBD2; j_gene: TRBJ2-1; v_gene: TRBV5-4; CDR3nt: TGTGCCAGCAGCTTGGTGCCTAGCGGAGGTGGGAATGAGCAGTTCTTC; CDR3aa: CASSLVPSGGGNEQFF
d_gene: NA; j_gene: TRBJ2-2; v_gene: TRBV4-1; CDR3nt: TGCGCCAGCAGCCAAGATCTAAGAGCGGCGAACACCGGGGAGCTGTTTTTT; CDR3aa: CASSQDLRAANTGELFF
d_gene: NA; j_gene: TRBJ2-1; v_gene: TRBV4-1; CDR3nt: TGCGCCAGCAGCCAAGCGGAGATTAGCGAGGTGCAGTTCTTC; CDR3aa: CASSQAEISEVQFF
d_gene: NA; j_gene: TRBJ2-3; v_gene: TRBV5-6; CDR3nt: TGTGCCAGCAGCTCGGACAGGGAGGGAGATACGCAGTATTTT; CDR3aa: CASSSDREGDTQYF
d_gene: NA; j_gene: TRBJ1-2; v_gene: TRBV5-1; CDR3nt: TGCGCCAGCAGCTTGACAGGGCGGGATGGCTACACCTTC; CDR3aa: CASSLTGRDGYTF
d_gene: NA; j_gene: TRBJ1-1; v_gene: TRBV10-2; CDR3nt: TGCGCCAGCAGTGACGTCCAGGAAGATGGGAACACTGAAGCTTTCTTT; CDR3aa: CASSDVQEDGNTEAFF
d_gene: TRBD2; j_gene: TRBJ2-1; v_gene: TRBV11-3; CDR3nt: TGTGCCAGCAGCTCATGGGGAGGGACGGACAATGAGCAGTTCTTC; CDR3aa: CASSSWGGTDNEQFF
d_gene: TRBD1; j_gene: TRBJ2-7; v_gene: TRBV5-6; CDR3nt: TGTGCCAGCGGTAAAGGGGACAGGGGGCCCTACGAGCAGTACTTC; CDR3aa: CASGKGDRGPYEQYF
d_gene: NA; j_gene: TRBJ2-7; v_gene: TRBV9; CDR3nt: TGTGCCAGCAGCGTAGACGGGTCCTACGAGCAGTACTTC; CDR3aa: CASSVDGSYEQYF
d_gene: NA; j_gene: TRBJ2-1; v_gene: TRBV11-2; CDR3nt: TGTGCCAGCAGGCCGCCCGGGACTTCCTCCTACAATGAGCAGTTCTTC; CDR3aa: CASRPPGTSSYNEQFF
d_gene: TRBD2; j_gene: TRBJ2-7; v_gene: TRBV5-1; CDR3nt: TGCGCCAGCAGCTCCGGGACTACCATGGGGGGGGAGCAGTACTTC; CDR3aa: CASSSGTTMGGEQYF
d_gene: NA; j_gene: TRBJ1-2; v_gene: TRBV29-1; CDR3nt: TGCAGCGTTGTCTCTGGCTACACCTTC; CDR3aa: CSVVSGYTF
d_gene: TRBD1; j_gene: TRBJ1-6; v_gene: TRBV7-3; CDR3nt: TGTGCCAGCAGCTTAGTACCTGCGGGACAGGGCTACTCACCCCTCCACTTT; CDR3aa: CASSLVPAGQGYSPLHF
d_gene: NA; j_gene: TRBJ2-4; v_gene: TRBV5-8; CDR3nt: TGTGCCAGCGACAAAGGACAGTTACTAGCCAAAAACATTCAGTACTTC; CDR3aa: CASDKGQLLAKNIQYF
d_gene: NA; j_gene: TRBJ2-5; v_gene: TRBV27; CDR3nt: TGTGCCAGCAGTCCTCAGACTAGTTTTTTGGGTCAAGAGACCCAGTACTTC; CDR3aa: CASSPQTSFLGQETQYF
d_gene: TRBD2; j_gene: TRBJ2-3; v_gene: TRBV12-5; CDR3nt: TGTGCTAGTGGTTTGGGGACTAGCGGGAGCACAGATACGCAGTATTTT; CDR3aa: CASGLGTSGSTDTQYF
d_gene: NA; j_gene: TRBJ1-5; v_gene: TRBV7-6; CDR3nt: TGTGCCAGCAGCTTAGGGGCAGGGGCTCGCAATCAGCCCCAGCATTTT; CDR3aa: CASSLGAGARNQPQHF
d_gene: TRBD1; j_gene: TRBJ2-2; v_gene: TRBV7-2; CDR3nt: TGTGCCAGCAGCCGGGACAGGGTTGACACCGGGGAGCTGTTTTTT; CDR3aa: CASSRDRVDTGELFF
d_gene: TRBD1; j_gene: TRBJ2-2; v_gene: TRBV4-2; CDR3nt: TGTGCCAGCAGCCTTGGGACAGGCACCGGGGAGCTGTTTTTT; CDR3aa: CASSLGTGTGELFF
d_gene: NA; j_gene: TRBJ2-7; v_gene: TRBV7-2; CDR3nt: TGTGCCAGCAGCTTAGTGGGCGGGGCTAGCCCCTACGAGCAGTACTTC; CDR3aa: CASSLVGGASPYEQYF
d_gene: TRBD2; j_gene: TRBJ2-3; v_gene: TRBV5-1; CDR3nt: TGCGCCAGCAGCTTGGGGTATGCGGGAGCCGCAGATACGCAGTATTTT; CDR3aa: CASSLGYAGAADTQYF
d_gene: TRBD1; j_gene: TRBJ1-6; v_gene: TRBV7-9; CDR3nt: TGTGCCAGCAGCTTAGCTACTGGACAGGGTTCTTCACCCCTCCACTTT; CDR3aa: CASSLATGQGSSPLHF
d_gene: NA; j_gene: TRBJ1-2; v_gene: TRBV28; CDR3nt: TGTGCCAGCAGTTTATTACAGGACGTTAACTATGGCTACACCTTC; CDR3aa: CASSLLQDVNYGYTF
d_gene: NA; j_gene: TRBJ2-3; v_gene: TRBV10-3; CDR3nt: TGTGCCATCAGTGATTTGGGTAGTACGCCAGGGTCGACGCAGTATTTT; CDR3aa: CAISDLGSTPGSTQYF
d_gene: NA; j_gene: TRBJ2-2; v_gene: TRBV11-3; CDR3nt: TGTGCCAGCACCTTTGGGGGCGGCACCGGGGAGCTGTTTTTT; CDR3aa: CASTFGGGTGELFF
d_gene: NA; j_gene: TRBJ1-2; v_gene: TRBV6-6; CDR3nt: TGTGCCAGCAGTTACGGGGGGGTGGACTATGGCTACACCTTC; CDR3aa: CASSYGGVDYGYTF
d_gene: NA; j_gene: TRBJ2-6; v_gene: TRBV5-8; CDR3nt: TGTGCCAGCAGCTTTAGAGTCTCTGGGGCCAACGTCCTGACTTTC; CDR3aa: CASSFRVSGANVLTF
d_gene: NA; j_gene: TRBJ1-3; v_gene: TRBV7-9; CDR3nt: TGTGCCAGCACCCCCGGGCGGGTGTCTGGAAACACCATATATTTT; CDR3aa: CASTPGRVSGNTIYF
d_gene: NA; j_gene: TRBJ2-7; v_gene: TRBV7-2; CDR3nt: TGTGCCAGCAGCCAGGACAGAGGCACGGGGTACGAGCAGTACTTC; CDR3aa: CASSQDRGTGYEQYF
d_gene: NA; j_gene: TRBJ2-3; v_gene: TRBV4-2; CDR3nt: TGTGCCAGCAGCCAAGAAATACAGGGCGCGCAGTATTTT; CDR3aa: CASSQEIQGAQYF
d_gene: NA; j_gene: TRBJ1-5; v_gene: TRBV19; CDR3nt: TGTGCCAGTAGTATGCCAGACTATCAGCCCCAGCATTTT; CDR3aa: CASSMPDYQPQHF
d_gene: NA; j_gene: TRBJ2-3; v_gene: TRBV7-3; CDR3nt: TGTGCCAGCAGCTTAATAGCAGCAGATACGCAGTATTTT; CDR3aa: CASSLIAADTQYF
d_gene: NA; j_gene: TRBJ2-7; v_gene: TRBV27; CDR3nt: TGTGCCAGCAGTTTACACCTAAACTACGAGCAGTACTTC; CDR3aa: CASSLHLNYEQYF
d_gene: TRBD2; j_gene: TRBJ2-5; v_gene: TRBV19; CDR3nt: TGTGCCAGTAGTAGGGGCGCGGGAGGAGAGACCCAGTACTTC; CDR3aa: CASSRGAGGETQYF
d_gene: TRBD1; j_gene: TRBJ2-7; v_gene: TRBV7-9; CDR3nt: TGTGCCAGCAGTGGACAGGGGGCCTACGAGCAGTACTTC; CDR3aa: CASSGQGAYEQYF
d_gene: NA; j_gene: TRBJ1-3; v_gene: TRBV14; CDR3nt: TGTGCCAGCAGCCAAGACAGGCGCTCTGGAAACACCATATATTTT; CDR3aa: CASSQDRRSGNTIYF